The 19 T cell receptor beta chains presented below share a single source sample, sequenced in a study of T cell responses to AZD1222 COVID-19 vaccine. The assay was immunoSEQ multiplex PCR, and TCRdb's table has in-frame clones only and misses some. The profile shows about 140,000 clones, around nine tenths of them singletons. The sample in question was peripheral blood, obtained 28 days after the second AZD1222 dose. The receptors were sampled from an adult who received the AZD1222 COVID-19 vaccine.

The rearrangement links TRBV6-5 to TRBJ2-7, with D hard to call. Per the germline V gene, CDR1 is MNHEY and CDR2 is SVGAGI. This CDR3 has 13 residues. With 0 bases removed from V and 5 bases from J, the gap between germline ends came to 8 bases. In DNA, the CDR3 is TGTGCCAGCAGTTACTCCCAGGTTGACGAGCAGTACTTC. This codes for CASSYSQVDEQYF.

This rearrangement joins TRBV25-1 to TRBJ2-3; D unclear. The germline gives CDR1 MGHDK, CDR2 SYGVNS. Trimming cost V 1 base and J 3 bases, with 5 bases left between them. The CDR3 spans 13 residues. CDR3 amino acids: CASSEWGTDTQYF. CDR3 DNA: TGTGCCAGCAGTGAATGGGGTACAGATACGCAGTATTTT.

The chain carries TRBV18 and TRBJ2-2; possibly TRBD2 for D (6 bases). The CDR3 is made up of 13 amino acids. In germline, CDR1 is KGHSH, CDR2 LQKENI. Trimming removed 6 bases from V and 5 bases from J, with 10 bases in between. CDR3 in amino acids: CASSQRVTGELFF. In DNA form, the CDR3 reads TGTGCCAGCTCGCAGCGGGTTACCGGGGAGCTGTTTTTT.

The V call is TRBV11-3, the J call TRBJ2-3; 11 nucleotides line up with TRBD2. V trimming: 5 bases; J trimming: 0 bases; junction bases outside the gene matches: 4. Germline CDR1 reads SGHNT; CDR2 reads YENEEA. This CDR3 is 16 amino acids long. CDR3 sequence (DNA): TGTGCCAGCAGCACCGGGACTAGCGGTAGCACAGATACGCAGTATTTT. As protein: CASSTGTSGSTDTQYF.

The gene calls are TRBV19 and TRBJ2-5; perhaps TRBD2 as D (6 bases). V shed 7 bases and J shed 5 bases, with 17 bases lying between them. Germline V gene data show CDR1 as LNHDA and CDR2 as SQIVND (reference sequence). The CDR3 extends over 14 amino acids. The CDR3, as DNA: TGTGCCAGTAAGGAACTAGCAGCCGGGGAGACCCAGTACTTC. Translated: CASKELAAGETQYF.

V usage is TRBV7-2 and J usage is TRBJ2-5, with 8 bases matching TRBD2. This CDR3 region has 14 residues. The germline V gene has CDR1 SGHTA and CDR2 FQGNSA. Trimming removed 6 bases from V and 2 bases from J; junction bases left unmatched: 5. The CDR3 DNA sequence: TGTGCCAGCAGACTAAGCGGGGGACAAGAGACCCAGTACTTC. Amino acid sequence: CASRLSGGQETQYF.

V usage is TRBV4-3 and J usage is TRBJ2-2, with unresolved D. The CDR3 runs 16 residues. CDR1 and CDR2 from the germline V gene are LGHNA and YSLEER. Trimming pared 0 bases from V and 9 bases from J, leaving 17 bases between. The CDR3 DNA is TGCGCCAGCAGCCAAGATCCGGGCAGCCTTCCACGGGAGCTGTTTTTT. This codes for CASSQDPGSLPRELFF.

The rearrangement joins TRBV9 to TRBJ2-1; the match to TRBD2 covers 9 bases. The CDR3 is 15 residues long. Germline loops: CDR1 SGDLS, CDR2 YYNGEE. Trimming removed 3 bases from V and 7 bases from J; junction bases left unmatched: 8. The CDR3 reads CASSAPRSGGNEQFF. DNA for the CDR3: TGTGCCAGCAGCGCCCCGAGGAGCGGGGGGAATGAGCAGTTCTTC.

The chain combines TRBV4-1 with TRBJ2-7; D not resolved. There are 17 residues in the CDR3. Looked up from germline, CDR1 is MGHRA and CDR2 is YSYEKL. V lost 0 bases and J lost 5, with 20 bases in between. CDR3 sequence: CASSQDPSIGLFDEQYF. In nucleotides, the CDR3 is TGCGCCAGCAGCCAAGACCCTTCAATTGGGCTTTTCGACGAGCAGTACTTC.

The CDR3 DNA sequence: TGTGCCAGCAGCTTAGTGCTAATGACAGGGTATCAGGAAAAACTGTTTTTT. This translates into CASSLVLMTGYQEKLFF. V gene TRBV7-2 combines with J gene TRBJ1-4, with TRBD1 identical over 7 bases. CDR3 size: 17 residues. V shed 1 base, J shed 8 bases, and the junction held 13 bases outside the gene matches. Germline V gene data show CDR1 as SGHTA and CDR2 as FQGNSA.

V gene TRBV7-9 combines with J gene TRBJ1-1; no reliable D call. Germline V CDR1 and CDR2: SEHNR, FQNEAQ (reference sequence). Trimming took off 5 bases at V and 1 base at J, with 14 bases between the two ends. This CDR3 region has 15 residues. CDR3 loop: CASSLGGDWNTEAFF. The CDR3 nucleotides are TGTGCCAGCAGCCTGGGCGGCGATTGGAACACTGAAGCTTTCTTT.

The chain's CDR3 is CASRDRNSYNSPLHF. As DNA, the CDR3 is TGTGCCAGCAGGGATCGAAACTCCTATAATTCACCCCTCCACTTT. J is TRBJ1-6 and V is TRBV6-5; D ambiguous. The V end was cut by 6 bases, the J end by 0 bases, with 9 bases between. Germline V gives CDR1 MNHEY, CDR2 SVGAGI. The CDR3 is made up of 15 amino acids.

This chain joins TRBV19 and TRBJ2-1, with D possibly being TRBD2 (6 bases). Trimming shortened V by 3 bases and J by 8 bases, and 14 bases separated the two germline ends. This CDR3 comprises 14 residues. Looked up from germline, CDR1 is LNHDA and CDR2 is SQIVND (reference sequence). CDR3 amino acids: CASSIPGLSYEQFF. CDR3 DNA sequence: TGTGCCAGTAGTATCCCGGGACTGTCCTATGAGCAGTTCTTC. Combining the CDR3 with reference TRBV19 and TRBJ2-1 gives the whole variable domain DGGITQSPKYLFRKEGQNVTLSCEQNLNHDAMYWYRQDPGQGLRLIYYSQIVNDFQKGDIAEGYSVSREKKESFPLTVTSAQKNPTAFYLCASSIPGLSYEQFFGPGTRLTVL.

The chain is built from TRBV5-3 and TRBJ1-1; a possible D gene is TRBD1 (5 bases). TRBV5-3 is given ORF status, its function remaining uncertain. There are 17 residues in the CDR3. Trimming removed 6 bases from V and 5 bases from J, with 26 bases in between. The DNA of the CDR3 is TGTGCCAGAAACCTCCATGGGACCGACACCGCGGGGACTGAAGCTTTCTTT. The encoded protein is CARNLHGTDTAGTEAFF.

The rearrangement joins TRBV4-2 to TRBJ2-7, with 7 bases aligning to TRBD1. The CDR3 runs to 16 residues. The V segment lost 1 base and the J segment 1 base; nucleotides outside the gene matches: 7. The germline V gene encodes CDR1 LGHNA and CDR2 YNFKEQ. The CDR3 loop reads CASSQGAQGVSYEQYF. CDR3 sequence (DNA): TGTGCCAGCAGCCAAGGGGCCCAGGGGGTATCCTACGAGCAGTACTTC.

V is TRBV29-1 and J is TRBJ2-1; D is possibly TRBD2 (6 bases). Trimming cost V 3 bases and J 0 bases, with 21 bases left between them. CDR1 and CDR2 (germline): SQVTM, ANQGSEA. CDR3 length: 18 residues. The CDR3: CSVDRGGKLMSSYNEQFF. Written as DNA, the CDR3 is TGCAGCGTTGATCGGGGCGGGAAACTTATGAGCTCCTACAATGAGCAGTTCTTC.

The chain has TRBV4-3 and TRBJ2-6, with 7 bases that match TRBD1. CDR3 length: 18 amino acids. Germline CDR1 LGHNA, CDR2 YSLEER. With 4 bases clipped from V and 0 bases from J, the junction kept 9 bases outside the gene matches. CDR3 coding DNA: TGCGCCAGCAGCCCCCGGGACAGTGAATCCTCTGGGGCCAACGTCCTGACTTTC. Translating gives CASSPRDSESSGANVLTF.

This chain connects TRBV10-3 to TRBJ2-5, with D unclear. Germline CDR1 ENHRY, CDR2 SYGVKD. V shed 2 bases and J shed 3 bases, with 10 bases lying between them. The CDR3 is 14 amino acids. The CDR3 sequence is CAISETSREETQYF. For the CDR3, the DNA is TGTGCCATCAGTGAGACATCCAGAGAAGAGACCCAGTACTTC.

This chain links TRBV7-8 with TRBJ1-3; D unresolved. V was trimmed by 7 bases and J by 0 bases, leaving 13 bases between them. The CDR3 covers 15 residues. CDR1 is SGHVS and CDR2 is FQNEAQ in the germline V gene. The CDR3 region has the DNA TGTGCCAGCAAGGGAGGCAGCAGCTCTGGAAACACCATATATTTT. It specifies CASKGGSSSGNTIYF.